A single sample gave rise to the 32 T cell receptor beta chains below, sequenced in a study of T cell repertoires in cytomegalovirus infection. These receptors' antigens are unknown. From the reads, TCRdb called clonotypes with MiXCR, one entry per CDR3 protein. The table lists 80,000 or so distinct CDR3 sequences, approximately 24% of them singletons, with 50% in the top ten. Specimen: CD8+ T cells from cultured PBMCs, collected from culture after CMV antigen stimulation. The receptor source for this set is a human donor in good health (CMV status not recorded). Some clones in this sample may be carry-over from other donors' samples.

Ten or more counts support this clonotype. The CDR3 sequence is CASSLSGQGATEAFF. DNA for the CDR3: TGTGCCAGCAGTTTGAGCGGACAGGGGGCCACTGAAGCTTTCTTT. The chain combines TRBV27 with TRBJ1-1, with 11 bases identical to TRBD1. CDR1 is MNHEY and CDR2 is SMNVEV in the germline V gene (reference sequence). The CDR3 runs to 15 residues. The V segment lost 3 bases and the J segment 4 bases; nucleotides outside the gene matches: 4.

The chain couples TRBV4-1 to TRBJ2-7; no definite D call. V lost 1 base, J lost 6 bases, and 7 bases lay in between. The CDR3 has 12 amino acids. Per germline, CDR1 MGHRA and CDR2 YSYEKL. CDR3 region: CASSQGNREQYF. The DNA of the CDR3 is TGCGCCAGCAGCCAAGGGAATCGCGAGCAGTACTTC.

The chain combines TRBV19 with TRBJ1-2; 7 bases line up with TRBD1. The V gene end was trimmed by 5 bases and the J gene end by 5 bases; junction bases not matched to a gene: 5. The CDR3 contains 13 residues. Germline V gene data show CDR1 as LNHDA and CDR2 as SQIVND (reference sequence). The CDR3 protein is CASSAGTVYGYTF. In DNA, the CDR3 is TGTGCCAGTAGTGCCGGGACAGTGTATGGCTACACCTTC.

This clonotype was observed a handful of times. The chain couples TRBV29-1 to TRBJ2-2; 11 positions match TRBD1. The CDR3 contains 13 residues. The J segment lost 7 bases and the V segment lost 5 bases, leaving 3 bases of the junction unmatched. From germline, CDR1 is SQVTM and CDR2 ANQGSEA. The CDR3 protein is CSVRTGGIGELFF. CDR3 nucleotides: TGCAGCGTTCGGACAGGGGGCATCGGGGAGCTGTTTTTT.

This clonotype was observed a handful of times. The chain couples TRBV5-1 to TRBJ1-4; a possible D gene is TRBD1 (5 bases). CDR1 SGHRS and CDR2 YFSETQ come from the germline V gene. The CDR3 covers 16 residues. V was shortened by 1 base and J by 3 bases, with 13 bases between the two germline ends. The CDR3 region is CASSLWIRDPNEKLFF. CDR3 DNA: TGCGCCAGCAGCTTGTGGATCCGGGACCCTAATGAAAAACTGTTTTTT.

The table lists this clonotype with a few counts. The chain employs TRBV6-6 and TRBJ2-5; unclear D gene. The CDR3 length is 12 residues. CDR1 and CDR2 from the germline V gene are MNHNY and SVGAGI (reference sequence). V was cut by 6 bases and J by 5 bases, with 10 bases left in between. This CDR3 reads CASSPNGETQYF. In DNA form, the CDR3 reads TGTGCCAGCAGCCCTAATGGGGAGACCCAGTACTTC.

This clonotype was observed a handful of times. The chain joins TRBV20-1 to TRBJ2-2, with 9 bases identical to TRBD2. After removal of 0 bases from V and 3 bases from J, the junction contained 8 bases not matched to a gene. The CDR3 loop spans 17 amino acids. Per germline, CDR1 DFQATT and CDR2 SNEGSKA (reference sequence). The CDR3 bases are TGCAGTGCTAGAGATCTAAGGGCGGGAGGGTACACCGGGGAGCTGTTTTTT. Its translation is CSARDLRAGGYTGELFF.

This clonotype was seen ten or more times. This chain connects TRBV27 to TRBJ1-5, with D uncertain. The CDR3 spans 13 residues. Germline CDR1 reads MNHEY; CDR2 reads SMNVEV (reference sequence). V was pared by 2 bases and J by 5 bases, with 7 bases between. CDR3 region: CASSLRIHQPQHF. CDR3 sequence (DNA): TGTGCCAGCAGTTTACGCATCCATCAGCCCCAGCATTTT.

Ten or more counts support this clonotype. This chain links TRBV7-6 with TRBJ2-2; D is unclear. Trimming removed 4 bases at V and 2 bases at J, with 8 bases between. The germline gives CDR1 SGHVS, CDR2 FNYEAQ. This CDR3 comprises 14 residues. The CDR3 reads CASSSGANTGELFF. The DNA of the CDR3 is TGTGCCAGCAGCTCCGGAGCTAACACCGGGGAGCTGTTTTTT.

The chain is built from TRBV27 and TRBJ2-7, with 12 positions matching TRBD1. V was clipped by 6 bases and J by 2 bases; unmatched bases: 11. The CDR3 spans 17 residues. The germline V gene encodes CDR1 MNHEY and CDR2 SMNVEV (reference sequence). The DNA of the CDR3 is TGTGCCAGCAGGGCCGGGACAGGGGGCTTCGAGGCCTACGAGCAGTACTTC. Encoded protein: CASRAGTGGFEAYEQYF.

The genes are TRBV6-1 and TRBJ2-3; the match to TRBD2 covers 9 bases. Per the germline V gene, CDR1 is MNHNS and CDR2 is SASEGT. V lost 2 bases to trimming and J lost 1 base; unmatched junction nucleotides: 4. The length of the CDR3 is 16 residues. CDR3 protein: CASSEWASGGTDTQYF. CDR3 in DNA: TGTGCCAGCAGTGAATGGGCTAGCGGGGGCACAGATACGCAGTATTTT.

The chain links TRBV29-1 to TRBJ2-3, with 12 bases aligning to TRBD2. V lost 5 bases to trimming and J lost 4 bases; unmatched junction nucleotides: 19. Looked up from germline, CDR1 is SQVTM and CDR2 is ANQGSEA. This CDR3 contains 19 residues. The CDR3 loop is CSVRAPSGGAVISSDTQYF. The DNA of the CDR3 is TGCAGCGTTCGAGCCCCTAGCGGGGGGGCGGTAATTTCATCAGATACGCAGTATTTT.

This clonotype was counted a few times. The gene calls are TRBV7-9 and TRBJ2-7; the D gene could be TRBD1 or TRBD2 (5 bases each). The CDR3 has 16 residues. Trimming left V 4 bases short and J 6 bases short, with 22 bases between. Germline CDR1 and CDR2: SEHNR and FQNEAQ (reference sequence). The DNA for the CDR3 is TGTGCCAGCAGCTCCCCTCGCGAGGGGTCGAGGTCCGAGCAGTACTTC. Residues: CASSSPREGSRSEQYF.

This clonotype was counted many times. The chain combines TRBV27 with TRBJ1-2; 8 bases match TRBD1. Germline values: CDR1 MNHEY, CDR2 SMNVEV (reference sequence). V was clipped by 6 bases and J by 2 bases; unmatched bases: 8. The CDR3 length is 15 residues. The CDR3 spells CASSLTGGLNYGYTF. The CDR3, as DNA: TGTGCCAGCAGCCTAACAGGGGGTCTCAACTATGGCTACACCTTC.

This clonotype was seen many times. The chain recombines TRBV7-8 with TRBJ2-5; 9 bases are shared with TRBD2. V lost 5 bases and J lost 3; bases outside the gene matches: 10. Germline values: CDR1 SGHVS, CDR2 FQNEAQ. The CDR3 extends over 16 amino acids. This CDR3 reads CASSDYWTSDKETQYF. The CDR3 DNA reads TGTGCCAGCAGCGACTATTGGACTAGCGATAAAGAGACCCAGTACTTC.

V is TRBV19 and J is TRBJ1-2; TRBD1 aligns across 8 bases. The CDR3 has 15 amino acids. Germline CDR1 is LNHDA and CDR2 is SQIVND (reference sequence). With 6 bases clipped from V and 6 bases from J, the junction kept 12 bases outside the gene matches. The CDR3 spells CASRKLPTGADGYTF. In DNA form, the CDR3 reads TGTGCCAGTAGAAAATTACCGACAGGGGCTGATGGCTACACCTTC. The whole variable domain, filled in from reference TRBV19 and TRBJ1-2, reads DGGITQSPKYLFRKEGQNVTLSCEQNLNHDAMYWYRQDPGQGLRLIYYSQIVNDFQKGDIAEGYSVSREKKESFPLTVTSAQKNPTAFYLCASRKLPTGADGYTFGSGTRLTVV.

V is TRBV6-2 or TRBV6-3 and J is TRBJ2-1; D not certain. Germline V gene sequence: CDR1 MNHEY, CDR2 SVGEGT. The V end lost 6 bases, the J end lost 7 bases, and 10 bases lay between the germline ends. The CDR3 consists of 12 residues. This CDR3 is CASSHDGNEQFF. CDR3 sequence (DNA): TGTGCCAGCAGCCACGACGGGAATGAGCAGTTCTTC.

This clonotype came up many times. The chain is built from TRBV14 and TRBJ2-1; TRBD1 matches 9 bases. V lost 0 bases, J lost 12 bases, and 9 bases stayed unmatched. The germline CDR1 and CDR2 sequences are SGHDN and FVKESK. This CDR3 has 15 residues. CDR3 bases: TGTGCCAGCAGCCAAGAATGGTCGGACAGGGGATGGCAGTTCTTC. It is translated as CASSQEWSDRGWQFF.

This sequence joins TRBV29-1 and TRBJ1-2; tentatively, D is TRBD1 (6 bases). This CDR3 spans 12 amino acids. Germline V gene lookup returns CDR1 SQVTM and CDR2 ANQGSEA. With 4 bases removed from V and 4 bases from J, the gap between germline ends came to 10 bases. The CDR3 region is CSVATGPYGYTF. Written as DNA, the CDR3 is TGCAGCGTTGCCACAGGGCCCTATGGCTACACCTTC.

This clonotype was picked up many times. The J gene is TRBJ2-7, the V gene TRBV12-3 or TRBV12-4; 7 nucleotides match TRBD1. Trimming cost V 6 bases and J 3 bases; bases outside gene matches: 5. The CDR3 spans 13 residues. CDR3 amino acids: CASRTGVLYEQYF. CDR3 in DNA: TGTGCCAGCAGAACAGGGGTTCTCTACGAGCAGTACTTC.

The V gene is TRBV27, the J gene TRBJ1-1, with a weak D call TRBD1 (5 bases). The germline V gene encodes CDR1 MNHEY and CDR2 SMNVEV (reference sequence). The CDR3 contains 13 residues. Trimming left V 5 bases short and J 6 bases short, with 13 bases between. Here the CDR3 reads CASSMGGTAEAFF. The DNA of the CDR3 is TGTGCCAGCAGTATGGGGGGGACGGCTGAAGCTTTCTTT.

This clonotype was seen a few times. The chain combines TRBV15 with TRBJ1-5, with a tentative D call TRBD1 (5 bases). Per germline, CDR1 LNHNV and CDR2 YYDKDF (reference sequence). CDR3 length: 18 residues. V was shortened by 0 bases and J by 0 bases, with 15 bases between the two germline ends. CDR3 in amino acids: CATSRDHAGTFSNQPQHF. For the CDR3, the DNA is TGTGCCACCAGCAGAGATCATGCCGGGACGTTTAGCAATCAGCCCCAGCATTTT.

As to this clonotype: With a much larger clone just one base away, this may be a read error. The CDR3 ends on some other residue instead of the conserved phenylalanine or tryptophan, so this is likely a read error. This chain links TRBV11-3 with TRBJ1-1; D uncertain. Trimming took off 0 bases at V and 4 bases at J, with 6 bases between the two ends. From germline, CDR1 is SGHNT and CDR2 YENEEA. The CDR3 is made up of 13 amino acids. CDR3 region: CASSLDELTEAFY. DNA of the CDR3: TGTGCCAGCAGCTTAGATGAACTCACTGAAGCTTTCTAT.

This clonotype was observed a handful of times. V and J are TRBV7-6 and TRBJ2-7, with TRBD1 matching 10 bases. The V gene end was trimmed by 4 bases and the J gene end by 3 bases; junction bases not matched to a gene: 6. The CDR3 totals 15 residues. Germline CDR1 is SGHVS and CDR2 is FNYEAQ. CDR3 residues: CASSYPGQGHYEQYF. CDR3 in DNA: TGTGCCAGCAGCTACCCGGGACAGGGGCACTACGAGCAGTACTTC.

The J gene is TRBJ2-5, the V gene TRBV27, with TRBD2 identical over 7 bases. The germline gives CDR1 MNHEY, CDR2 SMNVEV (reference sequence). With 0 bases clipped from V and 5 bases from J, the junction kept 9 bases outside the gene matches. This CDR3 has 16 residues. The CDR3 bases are TGTGCCAGCAGTTTATCGAACGGGGGGAAGGATGAGACCCAGTACTTC. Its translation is CASSLSNGGKDETQYF.

Written as DNA, the CDR3 is TGTGCCAGCAGTTATATTAACACCGGGGAGCTGTTTTTT. Translating gives CASSYINTGELFF. This chain links TRBV6-2 or TRBV6-3 with TRBJ2-2, with D unclear. The V gene's germline CDR1 is MNHEY and CDR2 SVGEGT. Trimming took off 3 bases at V and 2 bases at J, with 4 bases between the two ends. The CDR3 is 13 residues long.

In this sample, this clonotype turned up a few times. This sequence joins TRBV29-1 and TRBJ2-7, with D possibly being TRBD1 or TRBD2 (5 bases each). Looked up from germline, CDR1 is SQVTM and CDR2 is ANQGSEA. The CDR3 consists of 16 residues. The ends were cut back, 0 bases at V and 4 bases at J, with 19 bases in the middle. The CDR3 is CSVEDVEAGSQYEQYF. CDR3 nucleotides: TGCAGCGTTGAAGATGTAGAAGCAGGGAGTCAGTACGAGCAGTACTTC.

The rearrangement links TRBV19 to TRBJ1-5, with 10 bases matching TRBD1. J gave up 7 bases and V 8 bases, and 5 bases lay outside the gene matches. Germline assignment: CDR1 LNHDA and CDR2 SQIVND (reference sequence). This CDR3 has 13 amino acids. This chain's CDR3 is CASWDRGGQPQHF. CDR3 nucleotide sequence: TGTGCCAGTTGGGACAGGGGTGGACAGCCCCAGCATTTT.

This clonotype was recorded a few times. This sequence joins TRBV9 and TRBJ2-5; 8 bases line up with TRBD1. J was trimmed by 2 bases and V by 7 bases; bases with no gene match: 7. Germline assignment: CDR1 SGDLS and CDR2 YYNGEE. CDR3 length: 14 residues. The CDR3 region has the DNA TGTGCCAGCGCCTCGGGACAGGAACAAGAGACCCAGTACTTC. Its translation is CASASGQEQETQYF.

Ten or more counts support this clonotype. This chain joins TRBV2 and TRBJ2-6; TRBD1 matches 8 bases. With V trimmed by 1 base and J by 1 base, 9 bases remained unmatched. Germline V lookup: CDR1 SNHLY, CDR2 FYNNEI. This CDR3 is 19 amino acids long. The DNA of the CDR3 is TGTGCCAGCAGTGAAGTGGAGGCAGGGGGCGCGTCTGGGGCCAACGTCCTGACTTTC. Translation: CASSEVEAGGASGANVLTF.

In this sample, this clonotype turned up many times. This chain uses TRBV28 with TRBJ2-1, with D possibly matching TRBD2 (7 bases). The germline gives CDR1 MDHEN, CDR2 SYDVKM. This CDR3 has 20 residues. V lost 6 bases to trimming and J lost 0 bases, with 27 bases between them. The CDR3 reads CASSRGSGKGGGSSYNEQFF. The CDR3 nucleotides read TGTGCCAGCAGCCGTGGTTCCGGGAAAGGGGGGGGAAGCTCCTACAATGAGCAGTTCTTC.

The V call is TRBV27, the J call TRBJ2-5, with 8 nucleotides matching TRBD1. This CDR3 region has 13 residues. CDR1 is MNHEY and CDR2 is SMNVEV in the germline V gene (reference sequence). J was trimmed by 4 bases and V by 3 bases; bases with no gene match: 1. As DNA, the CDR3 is TGTGCCAGCAGTTTTACAGGGGGAGAGACCCAGTACTTC. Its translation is CASSFTGGETQYF.